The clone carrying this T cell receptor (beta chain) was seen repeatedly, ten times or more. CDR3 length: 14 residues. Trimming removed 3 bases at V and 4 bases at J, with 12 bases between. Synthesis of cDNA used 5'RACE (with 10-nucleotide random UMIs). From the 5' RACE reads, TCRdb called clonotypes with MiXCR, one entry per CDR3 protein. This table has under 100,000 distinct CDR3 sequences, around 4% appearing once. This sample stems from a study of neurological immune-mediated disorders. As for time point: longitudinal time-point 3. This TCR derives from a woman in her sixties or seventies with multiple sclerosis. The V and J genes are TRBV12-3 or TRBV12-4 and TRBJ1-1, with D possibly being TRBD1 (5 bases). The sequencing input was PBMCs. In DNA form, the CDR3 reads TGTGCCAGCAGTTTGGGGGGGGGTGGCACTGAAGCTTTCTTT. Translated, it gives CASSLGGGGTEAFF.